In its sample, the clone carrying this TCR beta chain was seen once. Antigen: not known. A junction end diverges from the germline sequence, so it may reflect a read error. This sample stems from a study of tumor and adjacent non-tumor tissue in lung cancer. Overall study context: Histology: about twelve adenocarcinoma, a couple of squamous cell carcinoma, 1 small cell lung cancer. Approximately 4 million productive TCRbeta reads were obtained per sample on average.

Study-wide findings and caveats: Tumor TCR diversity, when higher, was linked to shorter survival.

Three rounds of nested PCR, following a modified ARM-PCR protocol, produced the TCRbeta library. MiXCR, run by TCRdb on the multiplex PCR reads, gives a single entry per CDR3 protein. The data hold 120,000 or so distinct CDR3 sequences, with 66% observed a single time. RNA was extracted from bulk tissue without any cell sorting. This clonotype was sampled from a man between 25 and 39 years old with non-small cell lung cancer. The sequenced material came from lung tumor tissue.

The CDR3 spells CNDRDGLSNEQFF. In nucleotides, the CDR3 is TGCAATGATAGAGATGGTCTTTCGAATGAGCAATTCTTC. V is TRBV20-1 and J is TRBJ2-1, with D unresolved. This CDR3 spans 13 amino acids. From germline, CDR1 is DFQATT and CDR2 SNEGSKA (reference sequence).